This record covers a single T cell receptor (beta chain). With 7 bases removed from V and 1 base from J, the gap between germline ends came to 11 bases. Per germline, CDR1 MNHEY and CDR2 SVGAGI. The CDR3 contains 14 residues. As originally analysed: Nucleated cell number was recorded as an estimate derived from reference gene primer amplification. Sequencing used immunoSEQ multiplex PCR; TCRdb keeps in-frame clones, though not all of them. V and J calls and clone size follow that table, whereas D and trimming were derived from the DNA. The profile shows about 85,000 clones, 87% of them singletons. The data stem from a study of blood T cell repertoires in COVID-19. The overall study: The United States, Italy and Spain provided the acute and convalescent COVID-19 samples. In each case, the material was cDNA or gDNA derived from T cells, B-cell-depleted T cells, or PBMCs.

The sequenced sample was peripheral blood. The TCR sequence derives from a man between 60 and 75 years old with acute or convalescent COVID-19. V is TRBV6-5 and J is TRBJ2-1; D unclear. CDR3 protein: CASTSDLSYNEQFF. The CDR3 nucleotides read TGTGCCAGCACCAGCGACCTTTCCTACAATGAGCAGTTCTTC.